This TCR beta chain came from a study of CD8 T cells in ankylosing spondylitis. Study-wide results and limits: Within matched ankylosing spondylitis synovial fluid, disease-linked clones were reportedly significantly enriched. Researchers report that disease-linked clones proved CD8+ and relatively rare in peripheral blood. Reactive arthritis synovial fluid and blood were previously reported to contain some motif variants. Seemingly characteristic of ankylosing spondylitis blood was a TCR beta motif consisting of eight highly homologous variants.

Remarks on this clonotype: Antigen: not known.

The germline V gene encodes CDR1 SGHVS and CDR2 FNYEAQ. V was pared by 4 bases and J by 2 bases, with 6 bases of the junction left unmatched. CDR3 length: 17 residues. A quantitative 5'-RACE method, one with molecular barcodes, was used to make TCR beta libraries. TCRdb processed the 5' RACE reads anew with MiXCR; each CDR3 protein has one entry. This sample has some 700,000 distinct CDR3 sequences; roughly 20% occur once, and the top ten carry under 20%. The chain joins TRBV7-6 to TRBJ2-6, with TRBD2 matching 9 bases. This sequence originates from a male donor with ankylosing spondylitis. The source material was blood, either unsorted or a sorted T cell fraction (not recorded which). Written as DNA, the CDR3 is TGTGCCAGCAGCTCGACGGGACTAGCTGCTGGGGCCAACGTCCTGACTTTC. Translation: CASSSTGLAAGANVLTF. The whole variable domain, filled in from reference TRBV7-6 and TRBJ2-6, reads GAGVSQSPRYKVTKRGQDVALRCDPISGHVSLYWYRQALGQGPEFLTYFNYEAQQDKSGLPNDRFSAERPEGSISTLTIQRTEQRDSAMYRCASSSTGLAAGANVLTFGAGSRLTVL.